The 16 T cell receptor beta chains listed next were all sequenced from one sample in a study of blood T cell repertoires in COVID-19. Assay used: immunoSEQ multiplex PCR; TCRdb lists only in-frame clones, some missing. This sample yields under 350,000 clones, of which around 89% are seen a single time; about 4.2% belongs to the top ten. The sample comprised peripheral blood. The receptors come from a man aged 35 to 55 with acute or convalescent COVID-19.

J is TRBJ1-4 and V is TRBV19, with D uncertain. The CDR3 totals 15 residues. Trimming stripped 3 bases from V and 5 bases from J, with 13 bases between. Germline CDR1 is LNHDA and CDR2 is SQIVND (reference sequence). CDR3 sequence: CASSILGTANEKLFF. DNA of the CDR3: TGTGCCAGTAGTATTCTAGGCACCGCCAATGAAAAACTGTTTTTT. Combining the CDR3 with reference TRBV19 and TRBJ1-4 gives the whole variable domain DGGITQSPKYLFRKEGQNVTLSCEQNLNHDAMYWYRQDPGQGLRLIYYSQIVNDFQKGDIAEGYSVSREKKESFPLTVTSAQKNPTAFYLCASSILGTANEKLFFGSGTQLSVL.

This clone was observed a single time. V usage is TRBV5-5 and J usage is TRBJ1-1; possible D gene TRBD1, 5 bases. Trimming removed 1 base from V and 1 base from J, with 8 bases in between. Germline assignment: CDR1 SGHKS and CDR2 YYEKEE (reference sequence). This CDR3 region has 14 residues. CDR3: CASSLYRSNTEAFF. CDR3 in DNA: TGTGCCAGCAGCTTGTACAGGTCGAACACTGAAGCTTTCTTT. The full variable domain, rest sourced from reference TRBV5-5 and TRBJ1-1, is DAGVTQSPTHLIKTRGQQVTLRCSPISGHKSVSWYQQVLGQGPQFIFQYYEKEERGRGNFPDRFSARQFPNYSSELNVNALLLGDSALYLCASSLYRSNTEAFFGQGTRLTVV.

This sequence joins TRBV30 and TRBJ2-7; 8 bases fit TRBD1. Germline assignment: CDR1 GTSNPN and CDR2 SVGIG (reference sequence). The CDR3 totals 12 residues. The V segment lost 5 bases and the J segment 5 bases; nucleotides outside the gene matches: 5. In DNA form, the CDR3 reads TGTGCCTGGGGACAGGGAGACGACGAGCAGTACTTC. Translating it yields CAWGQGDDEQYF.

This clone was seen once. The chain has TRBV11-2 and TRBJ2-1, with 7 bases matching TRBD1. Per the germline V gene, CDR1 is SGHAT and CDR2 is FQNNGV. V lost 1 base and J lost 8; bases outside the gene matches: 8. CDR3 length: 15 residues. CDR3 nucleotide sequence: TGTGCCAGCAGCTTAGCCAGACAGGGTGGACATGAGCAGTTCTTC. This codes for CASSLARQGGHEQFF.

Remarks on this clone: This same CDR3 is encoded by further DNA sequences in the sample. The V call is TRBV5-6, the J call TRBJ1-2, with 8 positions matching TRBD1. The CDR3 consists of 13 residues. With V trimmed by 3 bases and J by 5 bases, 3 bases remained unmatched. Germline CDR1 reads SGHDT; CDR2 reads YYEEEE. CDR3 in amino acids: CASSSDRGYGYTF. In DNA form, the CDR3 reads TGTGCCAGCAGCTCCGACAGGGGATATGGCTACACCTTC.

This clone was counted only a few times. The CDR3 coding sequence is TGTGCCAGCCAACGGGACAGGGGAATCGATGAGCAGTTCTTC. Its protein is CASQRDRGIDEQFF. The chain joins TRBV6-4 to TRBJ2-1; the match to TRBD1 covers 10 bases. Germline V lookup: CDR1 MRHNA, CDR2 SNTAGT. Trimming removed 8 bases from V and 8 bases from J; junction bases left unmatched: 9. There are 14 residues in the CDR3.

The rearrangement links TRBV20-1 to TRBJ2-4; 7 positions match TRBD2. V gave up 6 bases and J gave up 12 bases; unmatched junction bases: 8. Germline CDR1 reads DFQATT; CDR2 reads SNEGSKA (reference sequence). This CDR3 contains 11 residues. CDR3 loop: CSADGGGSQYF. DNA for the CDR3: TGCAGTGCCGATGGGGGGGGTTCTCAGTACTTC.

The CDR3 DNA reads as TGTGCCAGCAGCCAGGGGGCCTTACTTTCCTACGAGCAGTACTTC. Translated, it gives CASSQGALLSYEQYF. This chain uses TRBV7-9 with TRBJ2-7; 8 bases fit TRBD1. The V gene's germline CDR1 is SEHNR and CDR2 FQNEAQ (reference sequence). Losses at the gene ends were 5 bases for V and 1 base for J; bases not matched to a gene: 7. The CDR3 is made up of 15 amino acids.

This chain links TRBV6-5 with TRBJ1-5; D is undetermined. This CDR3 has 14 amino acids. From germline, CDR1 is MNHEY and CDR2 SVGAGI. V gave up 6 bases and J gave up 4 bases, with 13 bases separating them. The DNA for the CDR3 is TGTGCCAGCAGCTCGCGGGATACAAATCAGCCCCAGCATTTT. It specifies CASSSRDTNQPQHF.

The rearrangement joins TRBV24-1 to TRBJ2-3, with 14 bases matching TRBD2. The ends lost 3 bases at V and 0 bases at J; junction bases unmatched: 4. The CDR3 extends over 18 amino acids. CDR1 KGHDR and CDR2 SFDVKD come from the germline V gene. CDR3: CATSDRLAGGPSTDTQYF. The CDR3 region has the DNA TGTGCCACCAGTGATCGACTAGCGGGGGGGCCTAGCACAGATACGCAGTATTTT.

CDR3 sequence reads: CASRAIAGASYEQYF. DNA for the CDR3: TGTGCCAGCAGGGCTATAGCGGGGGCCTCCTACGAGCAGTACTTC. The rearrangement links TRBV2 to TRBJ2-7; 9 bases map to TRBD2. The V and J ends lost 6 bases and 0 bases, in that order; junction bases with no gene match: 6. This CDR3 is built from 15 residues. Germline loops: CDR1 SNHLY, CDR2 FYNNEI.

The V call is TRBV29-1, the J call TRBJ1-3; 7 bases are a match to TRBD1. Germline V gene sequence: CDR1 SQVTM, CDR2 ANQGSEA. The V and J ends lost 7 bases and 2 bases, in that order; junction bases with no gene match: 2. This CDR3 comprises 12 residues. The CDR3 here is CSAGTAGNTIYF. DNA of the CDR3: TGCAGCGCCGGGACAGCTGGAAACACCATATATTTT. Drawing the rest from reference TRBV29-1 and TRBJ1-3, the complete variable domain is SAVISQKPSRDICQRGTSLTIQCQVDSQVTMMFWYRQQPGQSLTLIATANQGSEATYESGFVIDKFPISRPNLTFSTLTVSNMSPEDSSIYLCSAGTAGNTIYFGEGSWLTVV.

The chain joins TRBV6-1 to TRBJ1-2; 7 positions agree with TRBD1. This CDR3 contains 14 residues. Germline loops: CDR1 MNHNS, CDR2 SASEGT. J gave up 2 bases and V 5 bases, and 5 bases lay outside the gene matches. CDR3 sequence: CASSYKGANYGYTF. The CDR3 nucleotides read TGTGCCAGCAGTTATAAGGGGGCGAACTATGGCTACACCTTC.

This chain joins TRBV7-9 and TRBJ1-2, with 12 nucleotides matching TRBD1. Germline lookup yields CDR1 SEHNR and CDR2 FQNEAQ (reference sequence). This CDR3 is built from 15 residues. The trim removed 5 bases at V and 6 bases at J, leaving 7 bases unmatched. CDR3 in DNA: TGTGCCAGCAGCAGGGACAGGGGGCGTCTTGATGGCTACACCTTC. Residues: CASSRDRGRLDGYTF. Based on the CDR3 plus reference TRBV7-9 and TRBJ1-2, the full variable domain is DTGVSQNPRHKITKRGQNVTFRCDPISEHNRLYWYRQTLGQGPEFLTYFQNEAQLEKSRLLSDRFSAERPKGSFSTLEIQRTEQGDSAMYLCASSRDRGRLDGYTFGSGTRLTVV.

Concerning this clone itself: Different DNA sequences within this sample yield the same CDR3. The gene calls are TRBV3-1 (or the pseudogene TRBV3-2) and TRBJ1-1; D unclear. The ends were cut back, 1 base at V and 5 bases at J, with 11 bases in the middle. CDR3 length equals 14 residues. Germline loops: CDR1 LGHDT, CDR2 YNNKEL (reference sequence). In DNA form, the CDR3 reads TGTGCCAGCAGCCAAGTGGGCGGAGGGACTGAAGCTTTCTTT. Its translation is CASSQVGGGTEAFF.

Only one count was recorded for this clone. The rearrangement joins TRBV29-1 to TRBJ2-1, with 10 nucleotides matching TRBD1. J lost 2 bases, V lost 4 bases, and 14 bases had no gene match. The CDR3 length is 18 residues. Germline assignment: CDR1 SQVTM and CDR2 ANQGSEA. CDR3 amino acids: CSVAEWYTGTGAYNEQFF. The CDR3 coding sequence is TGCAGCGTTGCCGAGTGGTACACCGGGACAGGGGCCTACAATGAGCAGTTCTTC.